A single sample gave rise to the 25 T cell receptor beta chains below, sequenced in a study of regulatory dendritic cells for organ transplantation. The repertoire was sequenced with immunoSEQ multiplex PCR; TCRdb's copy has only in-frame clones and lacks some. The sample gives tens of thousands of clones, approximately 81% of which show up once; over 0.35% is in the top ten. The source material was naive CD8+ T cells from blood. Subset meaning: CD45RA+ naive T cells. Receptors were obtained from a human donor in good health.

The chain uses TRBV7-8 and TRBJ2-3; 7 bases are a match to TRBD1. Germline V CDR1 and CDR2: SGHVS, FQNEAQ. V shed 4 bases and J 13 bases; nucleotides not matched to a gene: 14. CDR3 length: 14 amino acids. The CDR3 spells CASSSFNKDRVKYF. The CDR3 nucleotides read TGTGCCAGCAGCTCATTCAATAAAGACAGGGTGAAGTATTTT.

J is TRBJ2-5 and V is TRBV9; D not certain. Germline CDR1 reads SGDLS; CDR2 reads YYNGEE. V dropped 0 bases and J dropped 5 bases, with 8 bases sitting between them. The CDR3 spans 13 residues. In DNA form, the CDR3 reads TGTGCCAGCAGCGTAGGAGCATTGGAGACCCAGTACTTC. It encodes CASSVGALETQYF.

There are a few counts of this clone. V usage is TRBV19 and J usage is TRBJ1-4; D call uncertain. Deletions cut 6 bases from V and 8 bases from J, with 22 bases between. CDR3 size: 16 residues. Germline CDR1 reads LNHDA; CDR2 reads SQIVND (reference sequence). The CDR3 DNA reads TGTGCCAGTAGCGTAAAGGACTTGTGGAGAGTAGAAAAACTGTTTTTT. As protein: CASSVKDLWRVEKLFF. The full variable domain, in which reference TRBV19 and TRBJ1-4 provide the parts outside the CDR3, is DGGITQSPKYLFRKEGQNVTLSCEQNLNHDAMYWYRQDPGQGLRLIYYSQIVNDFQKGDIAEGYSVSREKKESFPLTVTSAQKNPTAFYLCASSVKDLWRVEKLFFGSGTQLSVL.

The V and J genes are TRBV4-1 and TRBJ2-7; TRBD1 matches 7 bases. Germline V gene sequence: CDR1 MGHRA, CDR2 YSYEKL. Losses at the gene ends were 0 bases for V and 4 bases for J; bases not matched to a gene: 0. This CDR3 is 13 amino acids long. For the CDR3, the DNA is TGCGCCAGCAGCCAAGACAGGGGGTACGAGCAGTACTTC. Amino acid sequence: CASSQDRGYEQYF.

This rearrangement joins TRBV29-1 to TRBJ1-5, with TRBD1 matching over 8 bases. Germline values: CDR1 SQVTM, CDR2 ANQGSEA. The CDR3 spans 13 residues. The junction had 4 bases not matched to a gene; V was cut back by 6 bases and J by 3 bases. CDR3 bases: TGCAGCGTCGGGACAGGATTCAATCAGCCCCAGCATTTT. Translation gives CSVGTGFNQPQHF.

V is TRBV4-1 and J is TRBJ2-7; 8 positions agree with TRBD2. This CDR3 is built from 15 residues. Germline V lookup: CDR1 MGHRA, CDR2 YSYEKL. V trimming: 6 bases; J trimming: 6 bases; junction bases outside the gene matches: 13. CDR3 region: CASRTGQYAGGEQYF. The CDR3 nucleotides read TGCGCCAGCAGGACAGGACAGTACGCGGGGGGCGAGCAGTACTTC.

V usage is TRBV5-6 and J usage is TRBJ2-7; 12 nucleotides align to TRBD1. Trimming removed 3 bases from V and 4 bases from J; junction bases left unmatched: 11. The CDR3 covers 17 residues. CDR1 is SGHDT and CDR2 is YYEEEE in the germline V gene. The CDR3 nucleotides are TGTGCCAGCAGCTCGGGGACCGGGACAGGGGGCGGATACGAGCAGTACTTC. Translating gives CASSSGTGTGGGYEQYF.

The chain has TRBV2 and TRBJ2-3; 10 positions match TRBD2. The CDR3 length is 14 residues. Germline assignment: CDR1 SNHLY and CDR2 FYNNEI. Trimming at V came to 5 bases and at J to 6 bases, leaving 5 bases not matched to a gene. The CDR3 coding sequence is TGTGCCAGCAGTCCACAAGCGGGGGGGGATACGCAGTATTTT. This gives the protein CASSPQAGGDTQYF.

The chain joins TRBV5-1 to TRBJ2-6; maybe TRBD1 (6 bases). Trimming took 0 bases from V and 2 from J, leaving 9 bases between them. The CDR3 length is 16 residues. Germline CDR1 reads SGHRS; CDR2 reads YFSETQ. The CDR3 reads CASSLEGGTGANVLTF. CDR3 nucleotide sequence: TGCGCCAGCAGCTTGGAAGGGGGAACTGGGGCCAACGTCCTGACTTTC.

The chain carries TRBV14 and TRBJ1-1; D may be TRBD1 (5 bases). Germline V gene lookup returns CDR1 SGHDN and CDR2 FVKESK. This CDR3 region has 16 residues. V was pared by 4 bases and J by 4 bases, with 19 bases between. CDR3 residues: CASSPLLGGGRTEAFF. For the CDR3, the DNA is TGTGCCAGCAGCCCCCTCTTGGGGGGAGGGCGCACTGAAGCTTTCTTT.

The chain is built from TRBV6-1 and TRBJ1-1; the match to TRBD1 covers 9 bases. Germline values: CDR1 MNHNS, CDR2 SASEGT. The CDR3 loop spans 13 amino acids. Trimming at V came to 6 bases and at J to 4 bases, leaving 3 bases not matched to a gene. The CDR3 nucleotides are TGTGCCAGCAGGGAGACAGGGGGCACTGAAGCTTTCTTT. Its translation is CASRETGGTEAFF.

V gene TRBV27 combines with J gene TRBJ2-7; TRBD2 agrees at 8 bases. V lost 8 bases to trimming and J lost 0 bases; unmatched junction nucleotides: 6. The CDR3 has 14 residues. Germline CDR1 reads MNHEY; CDR2 reads SMNVEV (reference sequence). CDR3 bases: TGTGCCAGCGAACCCCGGGGGGGCTCCTACGAGCAGTACTTC. Protein: CASEPRGGSYEQYF.

This clone was seen a few times. J is TRBJ2-7 and V is TRBV10-3; D remains ambiguous. The CDR3 is 12 amino acids. CDR1 ENHRY and CDR2 SYGVKD come from the germline V gene. Trimming cost V 6 bases and J 5 bases, with 11 bases left between them. This CDR3 is CAISLPEHEQYF. As DNA, the CDR3 is TGTGCCATCAGCCTCCCGGAGCACGAGCAGTACTTC.

This chain connects TRBV4-3 to TRBJ1-1; 8 bases are a match to TRBD1. There are 17 residues in the CDR3. Germline V gene sequence: CDR1 LGHNA, CDR2 YSLEER. Trimming at V came to 0 bases and at J to 1 base, leaving 7 bases not matched to a gene. The CDR3 protein is CASSQDLVQGANTEAFF. The CDR3 DNA is TGCGCCAGCAGCCAAGATTTGGTCCAGGGGGCGAACACTGAAGCTTTCTTT.

The V and J genes are TRBV9 and TRBJ1-1; TRBD1 matches at 7 bases. This CDR3 is 14 amino acids long. The ends lost 5 bases at V and 1 base at J; junction bases unmatched: 5. Germline V gene lookup returns CDR1 SGDLS and CDR2 YYNGEE. CDR3: CASRRGTENTEAFF. The CDR3 nucleotides are TGTGCCAGCAGGCGAGGGACAGAGAACACTGAAGCTTTCTTT.

The rearrangement links TRBV5-1 to TRBJ2-5, with 9 bases aligning to TRBD1. Trimming cost V 4 bases and J 2 bases; bases outside gene matches: 6. From germline, CDR1 is SGHRS and CDR2 YFSETQ. The CDR3 spans 15 residues. The CDR3 sequence: CASSPGQGTQETQYF. The CDR3 DNA reads TGCGCCAGCAGCCCTGGACAGGGGACGCAAGAGACCCAGTACTTC.

This clone has just one count. V and J are TRBV7-8 and TRBJ2-5; 7 nucleotides align to TRBD1. Germline CDR1 SGHVS, CDR2 FQNEAQ. The CDR3 is 16 amino acids. V shed 4 bases, J shed 2 bases, and the junction held 10 bases outside the gene matches. The CDR3 region has the DNA TGTGCCAGCAGCTCCACGTCCGGGACAGATCAAGAGACCCAGTACTTC. It codes for CASSSTSGTDQETQYF.

The CDR3 spells CASTPDQGINTEAFF. In DNA form, the CDR3 reads TGTGCCAGCACCCCAGATCAGGGGATAAACACTGAAGCTTTCTTT. V usage is TRBV7-9 and J usage is TRBJ1-1, with D perhaps matching TRBD1 (6 bases). Germline V gene sequence: CDR1 SEHNR, CDR2 FQNEAQ (reference sequence). V was pared by 7 bases and J by 2 bases, with 17 bases between. This CDR3 is 15 amino acids long. Using reference TRBV7-9 and TRBJ1-1 for the parts outside the CDR3, the full variable domain is DTGVSQNPRHKITKRGQNVTFRCDPISEHNRLYWYRQTLGQGPEFLTYFQNEAQLEKSRLLSDRFSAERPKGSFSTLEIQRTEQGDSAMYLCASTPDQGINTEAFFGQGTRLTVV.

The chain links TRBV4-1 to TRBJ1-5; D not certain. Germline CDR1 and CDR2: MGHRA and YSYEKL. Trimming left V 1 base short and J 4 bases short, with 5 bases between. The CDR3 has 13 residues. DNA of the CDR3: TGCGCCAGCAGCCAAGGGCCAAATCAGCCCCAGCATTTT. This encodes CASSQGPNQPQHF.

The genes are TRBV29-1 and TRBJ2-1; D not resolved. The CDR3 is 12 residues long. Trimming pared 2 bases from V and 2 bases from J, leaving 4 bases between. Germline V gene sequence: CDR1 SQVTM, CDR2 ANQGSEA. CDR3 DNA: TGCAGCGTTGAACAGGCCTACAATGAGCAGTTCTTC. The encoded protein is CSVEQAYNEQFF.

The J gene is TRBJ1-5, the V gene TRBV6-4; unclear D gene. The CDR3 length is 18 residues. Trimming removed 2 bases from V and 3 bases from J, with 20 bases in between. In germline, CDR1 is MRHNA, CDR2 SNTAGT. CDR3 DNA sequence: TGTGCCAGCAGTGACGCCCATACAGCGGGCCTAGCCAATCAGCCCCAGCATTTT. Its protein product is CASSDAHTAGLANQPQHF.

The chain combines TRBV6-1 with TRBJ1-2, with 9 bases fitting TRBD1. Germline V gene lookup returns CDR1 MNHNS and CDR2 SASEGT. V shed 6 bases and J 6 bases; nucleotides not matched to a gene: 8. CDR3 length equals 14 residues. The chain's CDR3 is CASRIRDRVDGYTF. Here the CDR3 DNA reads TGTGCCAGCAGGATCCGGGACAGGGTTGATGGCTACACCTTC.

The chain uses TRBV5-5 and TRBJ2-7, with TRBD1 as a possible D gene (7 bases). Trimming removed 1 base from V and 7 bases from J, with 18 bases in between. Germline CDR1 reads SGHKS; CDR2 reads YYEKEE (reference sequence). The CDR3 contains 15 residues. CDR3 residues: CASSLISQGGFEQYF. For the CDR3, the DNA is TGTGCCAGCAGCTTGATCAGTCAGGGGGGCTTTGAGCAGTACTTC.

This clone occurred a few times. The J gene is TRBJ1-6, the V gene TRBV4-1; no clear D. CDR1 is MGHRA and CDR2 is YSYEKL in the germline V gene. This CDR3 has 13 amino acids. V lost 8 bases, J lost 5 bases, and 10 bases lay in between. For the CDR3, the DNA is TGCGCCAGCGGGAAGGGAGATAATTCACCCCTCCACTTT. Encoded protein: CASGKGDNSPLHF.

About this clone itself: The junction differs from germline at one of its ends, possibly a read error. V gene TRBV11-2 combines with J gene TRBJ2-3, with TRBD2 matching 13 bases. This CDR3 spans 18 amino acids. The germline gives CDR1 SGHAT, CDR2 FQNNGV. CDR3 coding DNA: TGTGCCAGCAGCCTAGAAGCGGGACTAGCGGGATACGATGTTACGCAGTATTTT. Translation: CASSLEAGLAGYDVTQYF.